A single sample is the source of the 9 T cell receptor beta chains below, sequenced in a study of Ad26.COV2.S vaccination and SARS-CoV-2 variants. Treatment in this sample: approximately 18 received Ad26.COV2.S at low or high dose, single or two shots; a few received placebo; per-sample allocation not given. Day 63 following the first vaccine or placebo injection was when the samples were taken. Sequencing used immunoSEQ multiplex PCR; TCRdb keeps in-frame clones, though not all of them. The repertoire includes about 680,000 clones, 89% of them detected once, and approximately 1.5% sits in the top ten. The sequencing here drew on peripheral blood, taken in a trial of Ad26.COV2.S vaccine versus placebo. All receptors derive from a person between 18 and 65 years old who received the Ad26.COV2.S COVID-19 vaccine or a placebo.

The rearrangement links TRBV21-1 to TRBJ2-4; the table calls TRBD2, which could not be checked here. TRBV21-1 is noted as a pseudogene. CDR3 size: 17 residues. This CDR3 reads CASSKAKEGWAKNIQYF. Written as DNA, the CDR3 is TGTGCCAGCAGCAAAGCGAAAGAGGGTTGGGCCAAAAACATTCAGTACTTC.

This sequence joins TRBV29-1 and TRBJ1-1, with D unresolved. CDR3 length: 13 residues. Trimming cost V 6 bases and J 0 bases, with 11 bases left between them. Per germline, CDR1 SQVTM and CDR2 ANQGSEA. CDR3 protein: CSVKPQVNTEAFF. For the CDR3, the DNA is TGCAGCGTCAAGCCGCAGGTGAACACTGAAGCTTTCTTT.

The V and J genes are TRBV28 and TRBJ2-1; TRBD1 aligns across 8 bases. The CDR3 loop spans 15 amino acids. J lost 2 bases, V lost 3 bases, and 3 bases had no gene match. Germline V gene lookup returns CDR1 MDHEN and CDR2 SYDVKM. Written as DNA, the CDR3 is TGTGCCAGCAGTTTGGCAGGGGGCGCCTACAATGAGCAGTTCTTC. Protein product: CASSLAGGAYNEQFF.

The chain has TRBV6-1 and TRBJ2-7, with a weak D call TRBD2 (6 bases). V lost 3 bases and J 2 bases, leaving 14 bases between the germline ends. Germline V gives CDR1 MNHNS, CDR2 SASEGT. The length of the CDR3 is 15 residues. CDR3 sequence: CASSEVSGVPYEQYF. CDR3 bases: TGTGCCAGCAGTGAGGTTTCGGGGGTACCCTACGAGCAGTACTTC.

This chain joins TRBV7-2 and TRBJ2-1; TRBD2 matches at 9 bases. V shed 3 bases and J 10 bases; nucleotides not matched to a gene: 10. The CDR3 consists of 15 residues. CDR1 is SGHTA and CDR2 is FQGNSA in the germline V gene. The CDR3 nucleotides are TGTGCCAGCAGCTTTCGCCCTGCGGGGGGGCGGGAGCAGTTCTTC. It yields the protein CASSFRPAGGREQFF.

This chain connects TRBV6-1 to TRBJ1-1; perhaps TRBD1 as D (5 bases). V gave up 0 bases and J gave up 10 bases, with 9 bases separating them. CDR3 size: 12 residues. The germline gives CDR1 MNHNS, CDR2 SASEGT. The CDR3 nucleotides are TGTGCCAGCAGTGAAGCGTTAAGGGGAGCTTTCTTT. This gives the protein CASSEALRGAFF.

The DNA of the CDR3 is TGTGCCAGCAGCCAAGATTCTGACAGGGAGGCCGGGGAGCTGTTTTTT. Amino acids: CASSQDSDREAGELFF. The chain links TRBV4-2 to TRBJ2-2; tentative D call: TRBD1 (7 bases). V was cut by 0 bases and J by 6 bases, with 14 bases left in between. Germline V lookup: CDR1 LGHNA, CDR2 YNFKEQ. The CDR3 runs 16 residues.

The chain employs TRBV5-1 and TRBJ1-1, with D possibly matching TRBD1 (6 bases). Per the germline V gene, CDR1 is SGHRS and CDR2 is YFSETQ. Trimming shortened V by 3 bases and J by 7 bases, and 19 bases separated the two germline ends. The CDR3 has 15 amino acids. The CDR3 sequence: CASSSPGGRGSEAFF. The CDR3 DNA reads TGCGCCAGCAGCTCCCCGGGGGGGCGAGGTAGTGAAGCTTTCTTT.

The V call is TRBV19, the J call TRBJ1-1, with D possibly being TRBD1 (6 bases). Trimming stripped 0 bases from V and 2 bases from J, with 31 bases between. Germline CDR1 is LNHDA and CDR2 is SQIVND (reference sequence). The CDR3 loop spans 22 amino acids. As DNA, the CDR3 is TGTGCCAGTAGTATAGATCGATCGGGTCCTACGATCGGGACACTCGGAAACACTGAAGCTTTCTTT. It is translated as CASSIDRSGPTIGTLGNTEAFF.